Presented here are 22 T cell receptor beta chains from one specimen sequenced in a study of cytomegalovirus exposure and HLA in healthy donors. PCR amplification relied on 60 Vbeta primers (plus 13 Jbeta primers). Repertoires were generated with immunoSEQ multiplex PCR, while TCRdb's copy carries only in-frame clones and drops some. The sample has about 33,000 clones, and its top ten clones hold around 4.2%. Material for sequencing was PBMCs. These receptors were collected from a woman in her thirties or forties in good health and CMV-seropositive.

This chain joins TRBV14 and TRBJ1-4, with TRBD1 matching over 7 bases. The V segment lost 3 bases and the J segment 5 bases; nucleotides outside the gene matches: 6. Per the germline V gene, CDR1 is SGHDN and CDR2 is FVKESK. This CDR3 region has 15 residues. Written as DNA, the CDR3 is TGTGCCAGCAGCCACGACAGGGCGGGGAATGAAAAACTGTTTTTT. Translation gives CASSHDRAGNEKLFF.

The CDR3 is CASSLIGYEEPQHF. CDR3 in DNA: TGTGCCAGCAGCTTAATCGGTTATGAAGAGCCCCAGCATTTT. The chain links TRBV7-9 to TRBJ1-5; no clear D. This CDR3 is 14 amino acids long. V was shortened by 2 bases and J by 8 bases, with 13 bases between the two germline ends. CDR1 and CDR2 from the germline V gene are SEHNR and FQNEAQ (reference sequence). Full variable domain (rest looked up from reference TRBV7-9 and TRBJ1-5): DTGVSQNPRHKITKRGQNVTFRCDPISEHNRLYWYRQTLGQGPEFLTYFQNEAQLEKSRLLSDRFSAERPKGSFSTLEIQRTEQGDSAMYLCASSLIGYEEPQHFGDGTRLSIL.

This sequence joins TRBV19 and TRBJ2-5, with 8 bases lining up with TRBD2. Matching the DNA end better, TRBJ2-7 makes the J call doubtful. Germline CDR1 LNHDA, CDR2 SQIVND (reference sequence). This CDR3 contains 15 residues. In DNA form, the CDR3 reads TGTGCCAGTACTCAAGGTGCGGGAGGAGTCTACGAGCAGTACTTC. It encodes CASTQGAGGVYEQYF.

A remark on this clone: Other DNA sequences of this sample code for an identical CDR3. V gene TRBV6-5 combines with J gene TRBJ2-7; 13 positions agree with TRBD2. Germline V gene lookup returns CDR1 MNHEY and CDR2 SVGAGI. Trimming removed 5 bases from V and 5 bases from J; junction bases left unmatched: 3. The CDR3 runs to 14 residues. CDR3 coding DNA: TGTGCCAGCAGTAGCGGGACTAGCGGGAACGAGCAGTACTTC. Translating it yields CASSSGTSGNEQYF.

The V and J genes are TRBV5-1 and TRBJ2-6, with D possibly TRBD1 on 6 matching bases. CDR1 and CDR2 (germline): SGHRS, YFSETQ. CDR3 size: 18 residues. V dropped 0 bases and J dropped 1 base, with 14 bases sitting between them. The CDR3 DNA reads as TGCGCCAGCAGCTTGGTTCCAGGGGCGAGGTCTGGGGCCAACGTCCTGACTTTC. Translated: CASSLVPGARSGANVLTF.

This sequence joins TRBV28 and TRBJ1-2; 8 bases are shared with TRBD1. This CDR3 is 16 amino acids long. Germline CDR1 reads MDHEN; CDR2 reads SYDVKM. With V trimmed by 7 bases and J by 4 bases, 14 bases remained unmatched. The CDR3: CASTLGDRTRVYGYTF. CDR3 coding DNA: TGTGCCAGCACCTTGGGGGACAGGACGAGGGTCTATGGCTACACCTTC.

Details on this clone: Other DNA sequences in the same sample also yield this CDR3. The chain combines TRBV28 with TRBJ2-7; 13 bases agree with TRBD2. The CDR3 runs to 14 residues. The V gene's germline CDR1 is MDHEN and CDR2 SYDVKM. V trimming: 6 bases; J trimming: 4 bases; junction bases outside the gene matches: 3. DNA of the CDR3: TGTGCCAGCAGGTGGACTAGCGGGAGATACGAGCAGTACTTC. This encodes CASRWTSGRYEQYF.

The chain is built from TRBV4-1 and TRBJ2-7, with a tentative D call TRBD2 (6 bases). The CDR3 contains 15 residues. Trimming removed 4 bases at V and 1 base at J, with 14 bases between. Per the germline V gene, CDR1 is MGHRA and CDR2 is YSYEKL. The CDR3 DNA follows: TGCGCCAGCAGCCTGTCGGCCGGGACTTCCTACGAGCAGTACTTC. This encodes CASSLSAGTSYEQYF.

As regards this clone: The same CDR3 can be traced to other DNA sequences in this sample. This rearrangement joins TRBV9 to TRBJ1-4, with D unclear. With 0 bases removed from V and 5 bases from J, the gap between germline ends came to 11 bases. CDR3 size: 15 residues. Germline loops: CDR1 SGDLS, CDR2 YYNGEE. CDR3 in amino acids: CASSVGGRRNEKLFF. DNA for the CDR3: TGTGCCAGCAGCGTAGGTGGTCGGCGGAATGAAAAACTGTTTTTT.

J is TRBJ2-2 and V is TRBV6-5; 8 bases fit TRBD1. In germline, CDR1 is MNHEY, CDR2 SVGAGI. The CDR3 extends over 14 amino acids. Trimming removed 6 bases from V and 4 bases from J; junction bases left unmatched: 4. The CDR3 spells CASRPGTGTGELFF. CDR3 bases: TGTGCCAGCAGACCCGGGACAGGCACCGGGGAGCTGTTTTTT.

The chain joins TRBV25-1 to TRBJ2-7, with 7 bases matching TRBD1. Germline V lookup: CDR1 MGHDK, CDR2 SYGVNS. V lost 10 bases and J lost 2; bases outside the gene matches: 11. This CDR3 region has 14 residues. The CDR3 nucleotides read TGTGCCACCGTAACGGAAAGGGGGCCCTACGAGCAGTACTTC. Its protein product is CATVTERGPYEQYF.

The rearrangement uses TRBV7-9 and TRBJ1-4; D perhaps matches TRBD1 (5 bases). Between the trimmed V and J ends, which lost 5 bases and 8 bases, there was a span of 15 bases. Germline lookup yields CDR1 SEHNR and CDR2 FQNEAQ (reference sequence). The CDR3 loop spans 14 amino acids. Here the CDR3 reads CASSVERGREKLFF. For the CDR3, the DNA is TGTGCCAGCAGCGTCGAAAGGGGTAGGGAAAAACTGTTTTTT.

The gene calls are TRBV19 and TRBJ2-7, with TRBD2 identical over 9 bases. This CDR3 is 15 amino acids long. V gave up 5 bases and J gave up 2 bases; unmatched junction bases: 7. Germline assignment: CDR1 LNHDA and CDR2 SQIVND (reference sequence). This chain's CDR3 is CASSVRLAAAYEQYF. In DNA, the CDR3 is TGTGCCAGTAGTGTTCGACTAGCGGCCGCCTACGAGCAGTACTTC.

The chain uses TRBV29-1 and TRBJ2-3, with TRBD1 as a possible D gene (6 bases). The CDR3 runs 15 residues. Germline V CDR1 and CDR2: SQVTM, ANQGSEA. Trimming shortened V by 6 bases and J by 4 bases, and 20 bases separated the two germline ends. For the CDR3, the DNA is TGCAGCGTGGGTTGGGGGCGAACGGGCCCAGATACGCAGTATTTT. It encodes CSVGWGRTGPDTQYF.

In DNA, the CDR3 is TGTGCCACCAGCAGATCAGGGTATCAGCCCCAGCATTTT. It translates to CATSRSGYQPQHF. The V gene is TRBV15, the J gene TRBJ1-5, with D perhaps matching TRBD1 (5 bases). Between the trimmed V and J ends, which lost 2 bases and 5 bases, there was a span of 7 bases. CDR3 size: 13 residues. Germline V lookup: CDR1 LNHNV, CDR2 YYDKDF (reference sequence).

The chain combines TRBV28 with TRBJ2-5; 7 bases fit TRBD1. CDR3 length: 13 residues. CDR1 MDHEN and CDR2 SYDVKM come from the germline V gene. The V segment lost 4 bases and the J segment 3 bases; nucleotides outside the gene matches: 2. The CDR3 region is CASSSGGEETQYF. CDR3 nucleotide sequence: TGTGCCAGCAGTTCAGGGGGAGAAGAGACCCAGTACTTC.

The chain has TRBV27 and TRBJ1-3; D may be TRBD1 (6 bases). This CDR3 spans 15 amino acids. The V gene lost 5 bases and the J gene lost 2 bases, with 13 bases spanning the gap. Looked up from germline, CDR1 is MNHEY and CDR2 is SMNVEV (reference sequence). The CDR3 DNA sequence: TGTGCCAGCAGTCCGCGGGGGGCACCTGGAAACACCATATATTTT. Encoded protein: CASSPRGAPGNTIYF.

The chain is built from TRBV15 and TRBJ2-5; tentative D call: TRBD1 (8 bases). There are 14 residues in the CDR3. Germline loops: CDR1 LNHNV, CDR2 YYDKDF (reference sequence). Between the trimmed V and J ends, which lost 5 bases and 5 bases, there was a span of 15 bases. The CDR3 nucleotides read TGTGCCACCAGCCGCGGACAGGGAGGGGAGACCCAGTACTTC. Translation gives CATSRGQGGETQYF.

The chain recombines TRBV10-3 with TRBJ2-2; D may be TRBD2 (6 bases). With 9 bases removed from V and 0 bases from J, the gap between germline ends came to 14 bases. The CDR3 has 15 amino acids. Germline V gives CDR1 ENHRY, CDR2 SYGVKD. CDR3 sequence reads: CAIKRDSPNTGELFF. Written as DNA, the CDR3 is TGTGCCATAAAACGGGACTCACCGAACACCGGGGAGCTGTTTTTT.

The chain recombines TRBV9 with TRBJ2-7; 7 nucleotides match TRBD1. Trimming took 4 bases from V and 5 from J; bases not matched to a gene: 12. This CDR3 has 15 residues. Per the germline V gene, CDR1 is SGDLS and CDR2 is YYNGEE. The DNA for the CDR3 is TGTGCCAGCAGCCCGCGACAGGGTTCGGCCCACGAGCAGTACTTC. This codes for CASSPRQGSAHEQYF.

CDR3 residues: CANLGSARDYEQYF. CDR3 DNA sequence: TGTGCCAACCTAGGGAGCGCTAGGGATTACGAGCAGTACTTC. This chain uses TRBV6-5 with TRBJ2-7, with a weak D call TRBD2 (5 bases). V lost 10 bases, J lost 4 bases, and 20 bases lay in between. CDR1 and CDR2 from the germline V gene are MNHEY and SVGAGI. This CDR3 has 14 amino acids.

The chain has TRBV18 and TRBJ2-5; D remains ambiguous. The CDR3 runs to 12 residues. The V gene lost 4 bases and the J gene lost 4 bases, with 7 bases spanning the gap. The germline CDR1 and CDR2 sequences are KGHSH and LQKENI. The chain's CDR3 is CASSLRPETQYF. The DNA of the CDR3 is TGTGCCAGCTCACTTCGTCCAGAGACCCAGTACTTC.